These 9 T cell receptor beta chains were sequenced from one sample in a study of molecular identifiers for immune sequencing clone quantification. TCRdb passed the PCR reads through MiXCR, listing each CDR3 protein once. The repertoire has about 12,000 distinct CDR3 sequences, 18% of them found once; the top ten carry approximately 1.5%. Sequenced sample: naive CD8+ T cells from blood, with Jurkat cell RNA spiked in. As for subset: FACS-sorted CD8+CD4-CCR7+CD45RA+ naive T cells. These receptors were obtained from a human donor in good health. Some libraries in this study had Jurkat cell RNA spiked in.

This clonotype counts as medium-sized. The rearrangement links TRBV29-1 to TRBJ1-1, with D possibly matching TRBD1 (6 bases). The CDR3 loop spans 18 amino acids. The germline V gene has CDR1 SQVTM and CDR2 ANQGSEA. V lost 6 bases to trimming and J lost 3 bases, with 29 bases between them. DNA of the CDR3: TGCAGCGTGACACCGGGACACCCGACGGTTTATGAGGACACTGAAGCTTTCTTT. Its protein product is CSVTPGHPTVYEDTEAFF.

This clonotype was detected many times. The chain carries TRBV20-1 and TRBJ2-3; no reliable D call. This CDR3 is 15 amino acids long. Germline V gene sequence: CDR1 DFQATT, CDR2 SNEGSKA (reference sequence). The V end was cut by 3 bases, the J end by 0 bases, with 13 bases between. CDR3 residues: CSASIGVASTDTQYF. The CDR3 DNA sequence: TGCAGTGCTAGTATCGGTGTTGCTAGCACAGATACGCAGTATTTT.

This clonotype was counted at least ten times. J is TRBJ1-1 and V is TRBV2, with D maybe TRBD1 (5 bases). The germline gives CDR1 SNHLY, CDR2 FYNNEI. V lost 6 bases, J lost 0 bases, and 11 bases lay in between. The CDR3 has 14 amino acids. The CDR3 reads CASRTQVMNTEAFF. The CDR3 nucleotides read TGTGCCAGCAGGACACAGGTGATGAACACTGAAGCTTTCTTT. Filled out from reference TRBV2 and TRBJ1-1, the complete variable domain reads EPEVTQTPSHQVTQMGQEVILRCVPISNHLYFYWYRQILGQKVEFLVSFYNNEISEKSEIFDDQFSVERPDGSNFTLKIRSTKLEDSAMYFCASRTQVMNTEAFFGQGTRLTVV.

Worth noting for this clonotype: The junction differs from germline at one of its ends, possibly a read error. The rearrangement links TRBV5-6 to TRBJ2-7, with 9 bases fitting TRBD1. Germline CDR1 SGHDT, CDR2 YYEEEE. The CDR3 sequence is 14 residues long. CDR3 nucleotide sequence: TGTGCCAGCAGCCTCCGGGACAGGGTTTCCGAGCAGTGCTTC. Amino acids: CASSLRDRVSEQCF.

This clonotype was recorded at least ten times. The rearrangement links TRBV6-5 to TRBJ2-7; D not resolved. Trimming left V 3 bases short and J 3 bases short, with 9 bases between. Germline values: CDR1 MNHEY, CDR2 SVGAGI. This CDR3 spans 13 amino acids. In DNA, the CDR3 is TGTGCCAGCAGTTATAGGCAGGTCTACGAGCAGTACTTC. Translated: CASSYRQVYEQYF.

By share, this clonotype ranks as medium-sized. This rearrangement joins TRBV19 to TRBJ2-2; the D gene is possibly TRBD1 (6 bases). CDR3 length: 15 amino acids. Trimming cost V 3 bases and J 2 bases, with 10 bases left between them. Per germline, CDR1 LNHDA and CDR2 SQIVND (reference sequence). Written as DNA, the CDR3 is TGTGCCAGTAGTATCTCAGGGGCTAACACCGGGGAGCTGTTTTTT. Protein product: CASSISGANTGELFF.

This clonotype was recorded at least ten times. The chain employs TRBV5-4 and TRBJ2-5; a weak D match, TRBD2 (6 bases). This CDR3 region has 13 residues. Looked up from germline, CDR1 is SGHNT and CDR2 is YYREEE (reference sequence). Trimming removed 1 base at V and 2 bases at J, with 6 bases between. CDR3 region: CASSLREQETQYF. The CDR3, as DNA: TGTGCCAGCAGCTTGCGGGAGCAAGAGACCCAGTACTTC.

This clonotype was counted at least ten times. The CDR3 bases are TGTGCCAGCAGCTTAGATTCGGTTGGTCTCGGCTCCTACGAGCAGTACTTC. This encodes CASSLDSVGLGSYEQYF. The chain is built from TRBV7-2 and TRBJ2-7; D gene uncertain. The CDR3 totals 17 residues. The germline CDR1 and CDR2 sequences are SGHTA and FQGNSA. V gave up 1 base and J gave up 0 bases, with 16 bases separating them.

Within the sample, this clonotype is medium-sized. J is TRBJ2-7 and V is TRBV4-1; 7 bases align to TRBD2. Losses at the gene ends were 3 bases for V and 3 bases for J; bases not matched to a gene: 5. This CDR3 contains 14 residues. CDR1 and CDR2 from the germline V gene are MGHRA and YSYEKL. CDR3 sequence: CASSQSSGDYEQYF. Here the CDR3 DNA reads TGCGCCAGCAGCCAGTCTAGCGGAGACTACGAGCAGTACTTC.